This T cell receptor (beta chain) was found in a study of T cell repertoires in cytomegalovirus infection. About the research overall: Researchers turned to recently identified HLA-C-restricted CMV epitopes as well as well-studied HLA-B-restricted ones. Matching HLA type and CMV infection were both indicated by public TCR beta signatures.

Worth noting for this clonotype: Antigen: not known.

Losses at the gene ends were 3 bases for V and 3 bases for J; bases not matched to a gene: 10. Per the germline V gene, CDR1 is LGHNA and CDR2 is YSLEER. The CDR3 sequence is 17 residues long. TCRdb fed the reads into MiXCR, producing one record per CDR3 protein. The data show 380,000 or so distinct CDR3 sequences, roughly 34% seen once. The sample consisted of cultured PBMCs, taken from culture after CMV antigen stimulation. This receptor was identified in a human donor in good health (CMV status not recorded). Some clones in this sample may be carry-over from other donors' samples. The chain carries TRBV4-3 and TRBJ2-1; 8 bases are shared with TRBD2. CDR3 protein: CASSQAPGGANYNEQFF. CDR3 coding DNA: TGCGCCAGCAGCCAGGCCCCGGGGGGGGCCAACTACAATGAGCAGTTCTTC.